This TCR beta chain emerged from a study of shared clonotypes between healthy human individuals. Germline CDR1 and CDR2: WSHSY and SAAADI. The ends lost 8 bases at V and 5 bases at J; junction bases unmatched: 4. This CDR3 contains 13 residues. Deep was the level used in running the assay. Only in-frame clones appear in the TCRdb table, and some are missing; sequencing was by immunoSEQ multiplex PCR. The repertoire consists of 2 million to 2.5 million clones, with almost 96% occurring once and the leading ten covering over 0.1%. Specimen: naive CD4+ T cells sorted from blood. Subset reported: CD45RA+ positively selected. The rearrangement joins TRBV10-2 to TRBJ2-4; 9 bases align to TRBD1. This receptor was identified in a man aged 18-30 years in good health. The CDR3 DNA reads as TGCGCCAGCGGATGGACAGGGGAAAACATTCAGTACTTC. Translated, it gives CASGWTGENIQYF.